This T cell receptor beta chain was sequenced during a study of blood T cell repertoires in COVID-19. CDR3 length: 15 residues. Deletions cut 0 bases from V and 10 bases from J, with 13 bases between. Germline CDR1 is LGHNA and CDR2 is YNFKEQ. Clones were read by immunoSEQ multiplex PCR, and TCRdb kept only the in-frame ones, dropping some. This table has nearly 40,000 clones, about four fifths appearing once. Input material: peripheral blood. This sequence joins TRBV4-2 and TRBJ1-6; a weak D match, TRBD1 (5 bases). This sequence was found in a man older than 75 with active or convalescent COVID-19. The CDR3 DNA is TGTGCCAGCAGCCAAGAAAGCCAGGGATACTCACCCCTCCACTTT. Protein sequence: CASSQESQGYSPLHF.